The T cell receptor (beta chain) described here comes from a study of T cell responses to AZD1222 COVID-19 vaccine. Notes on the study in general: Breadth and depth of Spike-specific TCRs rose after two AZD1222 doses. Reportedly, close to half of spike-specific TCRs are directed against unmutated variant regions. Dominant at 160-218 and 743-854, vaccine-associated CD4 TCRs also spanned spike. Recipients of AZD1222 seropositive at baseline numbered only 6 or 7.

The ends were cut back, 3 bases at V and 8 bases at J, with 10 bases in the middle. The CDR3 sequence is 12 residues long. Germline lookup yields CDR1 SQVTM and CDR2 ANQGSEA. Regarding this clone: No antigen is known for it.

The assay was immunoSEQ multiplex PCR, and TCRdb's table has in-frame clones only and misses some. This table holds about 97,000 clones, 70% to 90% found once. The genes are TRBV29-1 and TRBJ1-4; D gene uncertain. This TCR derives from an adult in good health. Here the sequenced sample was peripheral blood, taken on day 0 of AZD1222 vaccination. DNA for the CDR3: TGCAGCGTTGAGAGTAATGAGGAAAAACTGTTTTTT. Encoded protein: CSVESNEEKLFF.